These T cell receptor beta chains were read from a single sample in a study of T cell responses to AZD1222 COVID-19 vaccine. The repertoire was sequenced with immunoSEQ multiplex PCR; TCRdb's copy has only in-frame clones and lacks some. Found here are 110,000 to 150,000 clones, about 90% of them singletons; the top ten hold under 4.5%. The input for sequencing was peripheral blood, taken on day 0 of AZD1222 vaccination. These receptors all come from an adult in good health. Each CDR3 is given with its conserved first and last residue. A D gene is named only where the DNA matches it firmly. Rows may omit the clone size; those that give it use once, few, many or a size class.

>TRBV28|.|TRBD1|TRBJ1-1
TGTGCCAGTCGGACCTGGACAGGCACTGAAGCTTTCTTT
CASRTWTGTEAFF
>TRBV20-1|once|.|TRBJ1-2
TGCAGTGCTAGTGCTCCGAACTATGGCTACACCTTC
CSASAPNYGYTF
>TRBV2|.|TRBD1|TRBJ1-5
TGTGCCAGCCAAACCAGGGACAGGGTTCAGCCCCAGCATTTT
CASQTRDRVQPQHF
>TRBV3-1/TRBV3-2|.|.|TRBJ1-2
TGTGCCAGCAGCCAAGACAGGGCCCAATTCTATGGCTACACCTTC
CASSQDRAQFYGYTF
>TRBV7-2|.|.|TRBJ2-2
TGTGCCAGCAGCTTAGCCGGGGAGCTGTTTTTT
CASSLAGELFF
>TRBV3-1/TRBV3-2|once|.|TRBJ2-2
TGTGCCAGCAGCCAAGAGGGCCTAACTGGGGCCGAGCTGTTTTTT
CASSQEGLTGAELFF
>TRBV18|.|TRBD1|TRBJ1-2
TGTGCCAGCTCACAACAGACAGGGGACGGCTATGGCTACACCTTC
CASSQQTGDGYGYTF
>TRBV5-1|.|TRBD2|TRBJ2-5
TGCGCCAGCAGCTTGGCCTCTAGCGGTACGATTACAGAGACCCAGTACTTC
CASSLASSGTITETQYF
>TRBV6-5|.|.|TRBJ1-3
TGTGCCAGCAGTTACTCTGGGGGGCAAGGTGGAAACACCATATATTTT
CASSYSGGQGGNTIYF
>TRBV11-2|.|.|TRBJ1-4
TGTGCCAGCAGCTTAGGTGGGGGCGGCCGTGAAAAACTGTTTTTT
CASSLGGGGREKLFF
>TRBV28|.|.|TRBJ1-6
TGTGCCAGCAGTCCCGACGTTTTCAATTCACCCCTCCACTTT
CASSPDVFNSPLHF
>TRBV9|.|TRBD1|TRBJ2-7
TGTGCCAGCAGCGAGGGGACAGGGAGATCCTACGAGCAGTACTTC
CASSEGTGRSYEQYF
>TRBV30|.|.|TRBJ2-1
TGTGCCTGGAGTCCCGCCAGAGCGGACCACTACAATGAGCAGTTCTTC
CAWSPARADHYNEQFF
>TRBV24-1|.|.|TRBJ1-5
TGTGCCACCAGTCTAGGTACCAATCAGCCCCAGCATTTT
CATSLGTNQPQHF
>TRBV29-1|.|.|TRBJ1-1
TGCAGCGCCCGCATAGTAGTAGGGAACACTGAAGCTTTCTTT
CSARIVVGNTEAFF
>TRBV7-2|.|.|TRBJ1-5
TGTGCCAGCAGCGACGGGACACTACTCAATCAGCCCCAGCATTTT
CASSDGTLLNQPQHF
>TRBV5-5|.|.|TRBJ2-6
TGTGCCAGCACTGACAGGCGTTTTACCTCTGGGGCCAACGTCCTGACTTTC
CASTDRRFTSGANVLTF
>TRBV5-1|.|TRBD2|TRBJ2-7
TGCGCCAGCAGCTCCCGGGAGGTCTCCTACGAGCAGTACTTC
CASSSREVSYEQYF
>TRBV14|.|.|TRBJ2-1
TGTGCCAGCAGCCAAGCTCCCGGGCCCAGCTCCTACAATGAGCAGTTCTTC
CASSQAPGPSSYNEQFF
>TRBV3-1/TRBV3-2|.|.|TRBJ2-7
TGTGCCAGCAGCCAACTAGCCCTCGGGGCCTACGAGCAGTACTTC
CASSQLALGAYEQYF
>TRBV29-1|.|TRBD2|TRBJ2-3
TGCAGCGTTGGCGGGAGTGCAGATACGCAGTATTTT
CSVGGSADTQYF
>TRBV19|.|TRBD2|TRBJ2-7
TGTGCCAGTAGTCCGGGAGGGGACAACTACGAGCAGTACTTC
CASSPGGDNYEQYF
>TRBV28|.|TRBD1|TRBJ2-7
TGTGCCAGCAGTCCTCAGGACAGGGACGACTACGAGCAGTACTTC
CASSPQDRDDYEQYF
>TRBV6-1|.|TRBD2|TRBJ2-1
TGTGCCAGCAGTGAAGCTAGCGGGAGTTACAATGAGCAGTTCTTC
CASSEASGSYNEQFF
>TRBV11-1|.|TRBD2|TRBJ2-4
TGTGCCAGCAGCTTGACGGGGACTAGCGGGACGAACATTCAGTACTTC
CASSLTGTSGTNIQYF
>TRBV4-3|.|TRBD2|TRBJ2-5
TGCGCCAGCAGCCTATCCGGGACTAGCGGAGGCGGGGAGACCCAGTACTTC
CASSLSGTSGGGETQYF
>TRBV19|.|.|TRBJ2-7
TGTGCCAGTAGTATAGGGACGCGCCTAATCTACGAGCAGTACTTC
CASSIGTRLIYEQYF
>TRBV3-1/TRBV3-2|.|.|TRBJ2-5
TGTGCCAGCAGCCAGCGAGGGGGGGTGTACCAAGAGACCCAGTACTTC
CASSQRGGVYQETQYF
>TRBV5-1|.|.|TRBJ2-7
TGCGCCAGCAGCGTGGACCGCCCCGGCGAGCAGTACTTC
CASSVDRPGEQYF